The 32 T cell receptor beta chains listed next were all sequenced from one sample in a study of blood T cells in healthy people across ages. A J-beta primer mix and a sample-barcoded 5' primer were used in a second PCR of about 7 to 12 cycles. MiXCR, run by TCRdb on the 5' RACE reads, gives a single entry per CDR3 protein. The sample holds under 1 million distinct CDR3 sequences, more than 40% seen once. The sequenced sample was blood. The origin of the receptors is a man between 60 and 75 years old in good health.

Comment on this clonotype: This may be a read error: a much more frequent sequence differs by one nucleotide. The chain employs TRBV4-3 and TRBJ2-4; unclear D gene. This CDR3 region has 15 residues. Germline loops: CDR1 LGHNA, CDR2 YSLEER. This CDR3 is CAGSPLKGPPNIQYF. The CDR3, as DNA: TGCGCCGGCAGCCCCTTAAAGGGCCCGCCGAACATTCAGTACTTC.

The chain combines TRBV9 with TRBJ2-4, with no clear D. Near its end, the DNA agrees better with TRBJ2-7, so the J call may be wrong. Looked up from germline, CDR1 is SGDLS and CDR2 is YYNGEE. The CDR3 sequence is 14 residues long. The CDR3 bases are TGTGCCAGCAGCGTAGAGGGCGGAACCTACGAGCAGTACTTC. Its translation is CASSVEGGTYEQYF.

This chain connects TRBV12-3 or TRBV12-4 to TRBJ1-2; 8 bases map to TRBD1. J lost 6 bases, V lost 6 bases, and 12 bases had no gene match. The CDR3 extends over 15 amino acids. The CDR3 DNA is TGTGCCAGCAGCCCAACAGGGGGTAGGAGCGATGGCTACACCTTC. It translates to CASSPTGGRSDGYTF.

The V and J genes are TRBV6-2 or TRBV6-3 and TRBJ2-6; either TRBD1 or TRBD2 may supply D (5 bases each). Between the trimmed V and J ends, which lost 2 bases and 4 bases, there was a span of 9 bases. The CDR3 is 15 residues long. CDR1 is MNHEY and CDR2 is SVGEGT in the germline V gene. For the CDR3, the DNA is TGTGCCAGCAGTTACGCAGGGACCGGGGCCAACGTCCTGACTTTC. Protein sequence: CASSYAGTGANVLTF.

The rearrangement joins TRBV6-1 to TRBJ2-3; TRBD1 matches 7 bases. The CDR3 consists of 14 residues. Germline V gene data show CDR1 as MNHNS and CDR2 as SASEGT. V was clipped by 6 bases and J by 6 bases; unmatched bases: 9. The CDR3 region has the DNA TGTGCCAGCAGCCCCGGACAGGCATCGGATACGCAGTATTTT. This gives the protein CASSPGQASDTQYF.

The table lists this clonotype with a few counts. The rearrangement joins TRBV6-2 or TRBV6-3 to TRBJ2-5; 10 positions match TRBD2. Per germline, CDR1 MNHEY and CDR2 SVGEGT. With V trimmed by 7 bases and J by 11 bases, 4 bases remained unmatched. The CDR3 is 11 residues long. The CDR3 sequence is CASMLAGVQYF. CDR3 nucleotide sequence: TGTGCCAGCATGCTAGCGGGAGTTCAGTACTTC.

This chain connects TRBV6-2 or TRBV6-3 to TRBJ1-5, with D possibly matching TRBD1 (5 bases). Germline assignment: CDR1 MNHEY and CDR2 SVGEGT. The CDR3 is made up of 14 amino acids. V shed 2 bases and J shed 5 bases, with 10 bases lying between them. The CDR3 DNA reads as TGTGCCAGCAGTTACGCCACAGGAGATCAGCCCCAGCATTTT. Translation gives CASSYATGDQPQHF.

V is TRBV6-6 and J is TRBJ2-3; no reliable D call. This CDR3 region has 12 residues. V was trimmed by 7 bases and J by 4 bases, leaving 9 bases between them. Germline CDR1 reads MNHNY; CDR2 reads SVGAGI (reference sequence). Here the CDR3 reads CASNQRADTQYF. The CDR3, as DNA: TGTGCCAGCAACCAAAGGGCAGATACGCAGTATTTT.

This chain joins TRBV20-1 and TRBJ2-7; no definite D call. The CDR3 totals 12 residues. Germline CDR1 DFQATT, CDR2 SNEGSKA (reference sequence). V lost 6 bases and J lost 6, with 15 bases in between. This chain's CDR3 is CSATPRGSEQYF. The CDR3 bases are TGCAGTGCCACCCCCCGAGGAAGCGAGCAGTACTTC.

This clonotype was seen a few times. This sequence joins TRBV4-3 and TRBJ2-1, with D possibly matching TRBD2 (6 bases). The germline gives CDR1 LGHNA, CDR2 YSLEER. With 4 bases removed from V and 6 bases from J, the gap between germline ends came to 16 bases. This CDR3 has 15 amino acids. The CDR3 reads CASSLSGVGGNEQFF. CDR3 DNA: TGCGCCAGCAGCCTTTCGGGGGTAGGAGGCAATGAGCAGTTCTTC.

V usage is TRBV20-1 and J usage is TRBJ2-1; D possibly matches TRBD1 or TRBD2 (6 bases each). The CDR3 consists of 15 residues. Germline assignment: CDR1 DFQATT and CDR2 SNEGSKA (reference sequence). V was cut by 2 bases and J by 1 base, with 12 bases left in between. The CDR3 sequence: CSARRGAGSYNEQFF. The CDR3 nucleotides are TGCAGTGCTAGAAGGGGGGCGGGGTCCTACAATGAGCAGTTCTTC.

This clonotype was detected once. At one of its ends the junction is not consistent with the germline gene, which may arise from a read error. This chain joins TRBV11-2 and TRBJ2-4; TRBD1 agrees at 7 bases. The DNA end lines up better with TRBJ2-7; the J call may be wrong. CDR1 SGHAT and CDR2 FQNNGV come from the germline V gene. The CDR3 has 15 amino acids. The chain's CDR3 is CASSSTTGPSCEQYF. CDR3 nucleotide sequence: TGTGCCAGCAGCTCAACGACAGGGCCCTCCTGCGAGCAGTACTTC.

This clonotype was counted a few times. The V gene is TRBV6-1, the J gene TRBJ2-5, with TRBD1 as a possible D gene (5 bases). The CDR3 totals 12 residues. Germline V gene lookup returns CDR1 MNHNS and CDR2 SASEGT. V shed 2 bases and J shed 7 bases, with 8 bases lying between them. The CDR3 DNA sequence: TGTGCCAGCAGTGAAAGGCAGGGGACCCAGTACTTC. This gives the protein CASSERQGTQYF.

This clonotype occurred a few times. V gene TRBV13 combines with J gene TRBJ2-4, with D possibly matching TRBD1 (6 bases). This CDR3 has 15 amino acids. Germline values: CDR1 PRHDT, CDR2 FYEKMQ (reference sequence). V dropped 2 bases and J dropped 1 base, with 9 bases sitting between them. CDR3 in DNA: TGTGCCAGCAGCTTAATGGGGGCTGCCAAAAACATTCAGTACTTC. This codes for CASSLMGAAKNIQYF.

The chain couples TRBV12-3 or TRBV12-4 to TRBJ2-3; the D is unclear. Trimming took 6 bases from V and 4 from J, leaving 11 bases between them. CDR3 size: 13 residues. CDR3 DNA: TGTGCCAGCAGCACGGCGAGACCAGATACGCAGTATTTT. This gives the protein CASSTARPDTQYF.

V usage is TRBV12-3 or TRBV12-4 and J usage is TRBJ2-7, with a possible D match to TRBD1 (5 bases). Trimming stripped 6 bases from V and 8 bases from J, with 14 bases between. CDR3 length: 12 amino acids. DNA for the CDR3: TGTGCCAGCAGCCAGACAGAACACAAGCAGTACTTC. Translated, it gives CASSQTEHKQYF.

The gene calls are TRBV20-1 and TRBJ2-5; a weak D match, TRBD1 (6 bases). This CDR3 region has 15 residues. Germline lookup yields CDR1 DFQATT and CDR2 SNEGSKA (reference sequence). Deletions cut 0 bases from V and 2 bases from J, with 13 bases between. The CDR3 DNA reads TGCAGTGCTAGAGAATCTAGGGACAAACAAGAGACCCAGTACTTC. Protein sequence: CSARESRDKQETQYF.

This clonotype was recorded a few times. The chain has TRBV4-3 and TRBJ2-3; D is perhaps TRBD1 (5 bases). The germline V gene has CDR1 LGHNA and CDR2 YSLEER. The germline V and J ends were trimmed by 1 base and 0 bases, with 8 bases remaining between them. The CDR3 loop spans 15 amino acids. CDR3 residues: CASSQAGSSTDTQYF. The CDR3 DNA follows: TGCGCCAGCAGCCAAGCAGGGTCTAGCACAGATACGCAGTATTTT.

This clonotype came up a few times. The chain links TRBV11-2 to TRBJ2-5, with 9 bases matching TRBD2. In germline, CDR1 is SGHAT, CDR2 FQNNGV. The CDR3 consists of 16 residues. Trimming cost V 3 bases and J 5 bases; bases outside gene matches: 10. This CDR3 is CASSFSGGVMSETQYF. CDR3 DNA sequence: TGTGCCAGCAGCTTTAGCGGGGGAGTCATGTCGGAGACCCAGTACTTC.

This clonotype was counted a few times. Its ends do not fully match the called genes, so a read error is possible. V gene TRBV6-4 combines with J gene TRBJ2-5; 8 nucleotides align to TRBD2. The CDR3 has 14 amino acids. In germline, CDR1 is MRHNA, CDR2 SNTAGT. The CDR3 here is CASLGGERQETQYF. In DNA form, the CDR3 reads TGCGCTTCCCTCGGGGGGGAAAGACAAGAGACCCAGTACTTC.

DNA for the CDR3: TGTGCCAGCAGCTTAATTTGGGGGGGCGAAGATACGCAGTATTTT. Translating it yields CASSLIWGGEDTQYF. The chain employs TRBV7-2 and TRBJ2-3, with a possible D match to TRBD2 (7 bases). Germline lookup yields CDR1 SGHTA and CDR2 FQGNSA. This CDR3 has 15 residues. V was shortened by 2 bases and J by 5 bases, with 14 bases between the two germline ends. The variable domain in full, completed from reference TRBV7-2 and TRBJ2-3, reads GAGVSQSPSNKVTEKGKDVELRCDPISGHTALYWYRQSLGQGLEFLIYFQGNSAPDKSGLPSDRFSAERTGGSVSTLTIQRTQQEDSAVYLCASSLIWGGEDTQYFGPGTRLTVL.

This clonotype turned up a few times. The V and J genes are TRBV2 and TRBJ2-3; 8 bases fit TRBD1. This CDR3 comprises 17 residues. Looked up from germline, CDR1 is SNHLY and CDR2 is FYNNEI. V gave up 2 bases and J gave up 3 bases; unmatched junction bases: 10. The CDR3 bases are TGTGCCAGCAGTGAACAGGGGGCGCTTCATTCAACAGATACGCAGTATTTT. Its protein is CASSEQGALHSTDTQYF. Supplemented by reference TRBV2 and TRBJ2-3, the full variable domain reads EPEVTQTPSHQVTQMGQEVILRCVPISNHLYFYWYRQILGQKVEFLVSFYNNEISEKSEIFDDQFSVERPDGSNFTLKIRSTKLEDSAMYFCASSEQGALHSTDTQYFGPGTRLTVL.

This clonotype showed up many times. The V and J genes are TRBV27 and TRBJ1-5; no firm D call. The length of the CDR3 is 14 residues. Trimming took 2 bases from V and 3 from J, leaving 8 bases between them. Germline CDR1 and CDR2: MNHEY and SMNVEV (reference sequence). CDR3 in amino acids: CASSLTGVNQPQHF. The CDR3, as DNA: TGTGCCAGCAGTTTAACCGGCGTCAATCAGCCCCAGCATTTT.

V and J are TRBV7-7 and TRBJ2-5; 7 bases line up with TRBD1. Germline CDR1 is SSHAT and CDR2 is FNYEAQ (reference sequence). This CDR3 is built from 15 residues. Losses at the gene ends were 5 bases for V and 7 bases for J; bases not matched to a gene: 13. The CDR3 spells CASSPKGGWSATQYF. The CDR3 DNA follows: TGTGCCAGCAGCCCAAAAGGGGGCTGGTCGGCGACCCAGTACTTC.

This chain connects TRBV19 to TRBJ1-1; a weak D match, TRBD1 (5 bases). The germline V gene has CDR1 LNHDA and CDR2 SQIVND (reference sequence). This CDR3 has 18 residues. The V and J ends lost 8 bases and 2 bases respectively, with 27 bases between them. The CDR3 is CASVSLPGRNTKNTEAFF. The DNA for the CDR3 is TGTGCCAGTGTGTCCCTACCGGGACGGAATACCAAAAACACTGAAGCTTTCTTT.

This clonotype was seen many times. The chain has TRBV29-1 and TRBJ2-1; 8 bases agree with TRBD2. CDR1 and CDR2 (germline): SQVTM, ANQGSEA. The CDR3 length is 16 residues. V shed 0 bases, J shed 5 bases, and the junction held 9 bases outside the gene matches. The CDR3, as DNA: TGCAGCGTTGAAGATCTCTGGCTAGCGGGTAACAATGAGCAGTTCTTC. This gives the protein CSVEDLWLAGNNEQFF.

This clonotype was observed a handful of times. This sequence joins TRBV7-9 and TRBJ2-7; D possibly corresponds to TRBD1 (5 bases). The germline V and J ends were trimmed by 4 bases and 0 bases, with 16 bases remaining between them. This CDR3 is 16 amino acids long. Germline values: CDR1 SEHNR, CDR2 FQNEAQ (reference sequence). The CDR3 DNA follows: TGTGCCAGCAGCTCCCCAGGGCTAGGGTTCTCCTACGAGCAGTACTTC. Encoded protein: CASSSPGLGFSYEQYF.

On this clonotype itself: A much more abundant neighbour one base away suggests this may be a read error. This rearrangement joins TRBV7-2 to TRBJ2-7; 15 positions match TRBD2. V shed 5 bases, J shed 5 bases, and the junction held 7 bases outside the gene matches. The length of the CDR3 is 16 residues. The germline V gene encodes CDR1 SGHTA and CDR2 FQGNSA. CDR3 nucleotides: TGTGCCAGCAGCCCCGGGACTAGCGGGGGGACCGACGAGCAGTACTTC. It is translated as CASSPGTSGGTDEQYF.

The CDR3 reads CASSPGLAGGFSEQFF. The CDR3 DNA is TGTGCCAGCAGCCCGGGGCTAGCGGGGGGGTTTAGTGAGCAGTTCTTC. The chain couples TRBV6-5 to TRBJ2-1; 12 bases fit TRBD2. CDR1 is MNHEY, CDR2 SVGAGI, per germline. J was trimmed by 9 bases and V by 6 bases; bases with no gene match: 12. CDR3 length: 16 amino acids.

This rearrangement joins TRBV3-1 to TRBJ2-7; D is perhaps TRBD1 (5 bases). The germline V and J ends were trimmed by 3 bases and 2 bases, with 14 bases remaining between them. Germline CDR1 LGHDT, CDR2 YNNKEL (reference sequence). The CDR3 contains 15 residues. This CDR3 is CASSQGPSSTYEQYF. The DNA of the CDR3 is TGTGCCAGCAGCCAGGGGCCGTCCTCCACCTACGAGCAGTACTTC.

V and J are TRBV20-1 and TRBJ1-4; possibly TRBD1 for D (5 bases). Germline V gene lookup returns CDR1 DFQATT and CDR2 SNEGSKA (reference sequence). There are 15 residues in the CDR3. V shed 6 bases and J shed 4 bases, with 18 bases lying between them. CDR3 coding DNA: TGCAGTGCCCACGGCTTTGACAGTAGTAATGAAAAACTGTTTTTT. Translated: CSAHGFDSSNEKLFF.

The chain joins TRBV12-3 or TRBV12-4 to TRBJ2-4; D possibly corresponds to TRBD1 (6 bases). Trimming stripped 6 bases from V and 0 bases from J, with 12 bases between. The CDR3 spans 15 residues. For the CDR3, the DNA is TGTGCCAGCAGCGACGGGACAATAGCCAAAAACATTCAGTACTTC. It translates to CASSDGTIAKNIQYF.